This TCR beta chain was obtained from a study of cytomegalovirus exposure and HLA in healthy donors. Details on this clone: As yet, its antigen is unknown.

Unmatched junction bases numbered 8, after V lost 6 bases and J lost 1 base. Germline V gene lookup returns CDR1 SEHNR and CDR2 FQNEAQ (reference sequence). This CDR3 region has 16 residues. Researchers ran the PCR with 60 Vbeta and 13 Jbeta primers. TCRdb's table, derived via immunoSEQ multiplex PCR, lists solely in-frame clones and lacks some. The sample shows about 180,000 clones, about three quarters of them seen only once. Overall study results and limits: Within an earlier analysis, most TCR beta V segments proved productive either about 90% or about 30% of the time. Researchers reported in a later analysis that common viral pathogens appeared linked to several top clusters. Reportedly, cytomegalovirus status was diagnosed with high sensitivity and specificity. Cytomegalovirus-associated TCR beta chains were listed, numbering over 150.

The V call is TRBV7-9, the J call TRBJ2-2; 7 bases agree with TRBD2. Sequenced material: PBMCs. The sequence was obtained from a man younger than 35 in good health and CMV-seronegative. The CDR3 DNA reads TGTGCCAGCAGTCCCCGGAGCGGGATGAACACCGGGGAGCTGTTTTTT. Protein sequence: CASSPRSGMNTGELFF.